This record looks at one T cell receptor beta chain sequence and its context. The antigen remains unidentified. CDR1 and CDR2 (germline): DFQATT, SNEGSKA (reference sequence). This CDR3 comprises 15 residues. The ends lost 2 bases at V and 4 bases at J; junction bases unmatched: 9. These data come from a study of CD8 T cells in ankylosing spondylitis. A quantitative 5'-RACE method, one with molecular barcodes, was used to make TCR beta libraries. MiXCR, applied by TCRdb to the 5' RACE reads, yields one record per CDR3 protein. The sample includes 230,000 or so distinct CDR3 sequences, more than 20% of them seen just once. Whole-study findings and limits: In ankylosing spondylitis patients, matched synovial fluid reportedly showed significant enrichment of disease-linked clones.

The receptor comes from a male donor with ankylosing spondylitis or in good health (not recorded which). Sequencing was performed on blood, either unsorted or a sorted T cell fraction (not recorded which). The chain is built from TRBV20-1 and TRBJ1-2; 8 bases are a match to TRBD1. The CDR3 DNA reads TGCAGTGCTAGACGAGGACAGGGTGTCGGCTATGGCTACACCTTC. Translated: CSARRGQGVGYGYTF.